The 12 T cell receptor beta chains given below trace back to one sample, sequenced in a study of blood T cells in healthy people across ages. Primed by a sample-barcoded 5' primer and a J-beta primer mix, a second PCR proceeded for roughly 6 to 12 cycles. TCRdb reanalysed the 5' RACE reads using MiXCR and keeps one entry per CDR3 protein. The table lists hundreds of thousands of distinct CDR3 sequences, about 30% of them singletons. Sequencing input: blood. The source of these receptors is an elderly woman in good health.

This clonotype was counted at least ten times. CDR3 nucleotide sequence: TGTGCCAGCAGTTTTATCCGGGGCGAGACCCAGTACTTC. Amino acid sequence: CASSFIRGETQYF. The J gene is TRBJ2-5, the V gene TRBV12-3 or TRBV12-4; D assignment may be TRBD1 or TRBD2 (5 bases each). V was pared by 3 bases and J by 5 bases, with 10 bases between. This CDR3 is 13 amino acids long.

This clonotype has more than one count but fewer than ten. This chain connects TRBV7-6 to TRBJ1-1; D possibly corresponds to TRBD1 (5 bases). Trimming removed 5 bases from V and 6 bases from J, with 13 bases in between. Per the germline V gene, CDR1 is SGHVS and CDR2 is FNYEAQ. CDR3 size: 13 residues. The CDR3 DNA sequence: TGTGCCAGCAGCCAGGGCAGGGCGTCTGAAGCTTTCTTT. Translated: CASSQGRASEAFF.

At least ten counts were recorded for this clonotype. This chain uses TRBV12-3 or TRBV12-4 with TRBJ1-5; 7 bases line up with TRBD1. The CDR3 covers 15 residues. Trimming cost V 5 bases and J 0 bases; bases outside gene matches: 4. This chain's CDR3 is CASSPGTVSNQPQHF. The DNA of the CDR3 is TGTGCCAGCAGTCCCGGGACAGTTAGCAATCAGCCCCAGCATTTT.

This clonotype was found many times. The CDR3 DNA is TGTGCCAGCAAGGGGACTAACACAGATACGCAGTATTTT. This encodes CASKGTNTDTQYF. The chain carries TRBV6-2 or TRBV6-3 and TRBJ2-3; 7 nucleotides align to TRBD2. There are 13 residues in the CDR3. J lost 2 bases, V lost 7 bases, and 3 bases had no gene match. Germline lookup yields CDR1 MNHEY and CDR2 SVGEGT.

In regard to this clonotype: A read error may account for a junction end that differs from germline. The CDR3 nucleotides read TGCGGTGCTAGGCCCCTAGCGGGACTCCCTCGGAATGAGCAGTACTTC. Translated: CGARPLAGLPRNEQYF. The V call is TRBV20-1, the J call TRBJ2-7, with 9 bases fitting TRBD2. The CDR3 is 16 residues long. Germline CDR1 and CDR2: DFQATT and SNEGSKA (reference sequence).

This clonotype was detected a few times. The V gene is TRBV30, the J gene TRBJ1-2; 9 nucleotides agree with TRBD1. The ends lost 4 bases at V and 8 bases at J; junction bases unmatched: 11. The CDR3 loop spans 14 amino acids. CDR1 is GTSNPN, CDR2 SVGIG, per germline (reference sequence). CDR3 sequence (DNA): TGTGCCTGGACCTTTGACAGGGGGAGAGGGGGCTACACCTTC. It specifies CAWTFDRGRGGYTF.

The CDR3 sequence is CASSREGDTEAFF. In DNA, the CDR3 is TGTGCCAGCAGTAGGGAGGGGGACACTGAAGCTTTCTTT. V is TRBV2 and J is TRBJ1-1, with D perhaps matching TRBD1 (6 bases). This CDR3 has 13 amino acids. V was shortened by 5 bases and J by 3 bases, with 10 bases between the two germline ends. CDR1 and CDR2 from the germline V gene are SNHLY and FYNNEI.

Ten or more counts support this clonotype. The rearrangement joins TRBV7-2 to TRBJ2-3; possibly TRBD2 for D (6 bases). The CDR3 totals 17 residues. The V gene lost 3 bases and the J gene lost 6 bases, with 22 bases spanning the gap. Germline CDR1 is SGHTA and CDR2 is FQGNSA. CDR3 residues: CASSFALRGRPGDTQYF. The CDR3 DNA reads as TGTGCCAGCAGCTTCGCCCTGCGGGGCCGCCCAGGGGATACGCAGTATTTT.

This clonotype was recorded a few times. CDR3 coding DNA: TGTGCCAGCAGCTTAAAGCTGGGGACGGTGTTATCCTACGAGCAGTACTTC. Protein sequence: CASSLKLGTVLSYEQYF. The rearrangement uses TRBV7-8 and TRBJ2-7, with D perhaps matching TRBD1 or TRBD2 (5 bases each). CDR3 length: 17 amino acids. The V end was cut by 2 bases, the J end by 1 base, with 18 bases between. Germline CDR1 and CDR2: SGHVS and FQNEAQ.

This chain uses TRBV4-2 with TRBJ2-2; D is undetermined. The CDR3 extends over 15 amino acids. The V end was cut by 0 bases, the J end by 3 bases, with 8 bases between. Germline V gives CDR1 LGHNA, CDR2 YNFKEQ. This CDR3 is CASSQDNRDTGELFF. The CDR3 DNA follows: TGTGCCAGCAGCCAAGATAACAGAGACACCGGGGAGCTGTTTTTT.

The chain employs TRBV9 and TRBJ2-2; D possibly corresponds to TRBD1 (5 bases). The V end was cut by 0 bases, the J end by 0 bases, with 9 bases between. CDR1 and CDR2 from the germline V gene are SGDLS and YYNGEE. This CDR3 is 16 amino acids long. CDR3 DNA sequence: TGTGCCAGCAGCGTAGGACAGTTCGCGAACACCGGGGAGCTGTTTTTT. Encoded protein: CASSVGQFANTGELFF.

This chain uses TRBV28 with TRBJ1-1; D is perhaps TRBD1 (6 bases). The V gene's germline CDR1 is MDHEN and CDR2 SYDVKM. The CDR3 consists of 13 residues. With 7 bases removed from V and 4 bases from J, the gap between germline ends came to 13 bases. The CDR3 nucleotides read TGTGCCAGCACCGGAACAGGGTTCACTGAAGCTTTCTTT. This sequence encodes CASTGTGFTEAFF. The full variable domain, in which reference TRBV28 and TRBJ1-1 provide the parts outside the CDR3, is DVKVTQSSRYLVKRTGEKVFLECVQDMDHENMFWYRQDPGLGLRLIYFSYDVKMKEKGDIPEGYSVSREKKERFSLILESASTNQTSMYLCASTGTGFTEAFFGQGTRLTVV.